This entry lists 11 T cell receptor beta chains sequenced from one sample in a study of blood T cell repertoires in COVID-19 (dated by TCRdb to between 2020 and 2021). The library was made by the immunoSEQ multiplex PCR assay. TCRdb mirrors the immuneACCESS table, restricted to in-frame sequences. Some clones are absent from its copies; in checked studies, under half trace to an unresolved V gene, and the reason for the others is unknown. The sample data list 25,000 to 35,000 clones, and roughly 90% of these were observed just once. About 13% of the sample is held by the ten biggest clonotypes. Input material: peripheral blood. These TCRs come from a human donor in a cohort sampled during active COVID-19.

The chain uses TRBV29-1 and TRBJ2-1; 8 bases match TRBD2. There are 14 residues in the CDR3. Germline V CDR1 and CDR2: SQVTM, ANQGSEA. Unmatched junction bases numbered 6, after V lost 6 bases and J lost 2 bases. The CDR3 nucleotides read TGCAGCGTACCACGTAGCGGGACCTACAATGAGCAGTTCTTC. As protein: CSVPRSGTYNEQFF.

This chain joins TRBV6-2 or TRBV6-3 and TRBJ2-2; no clear D. V dropped 3 bases and J dropped 2 bases, with 10 bases sitting between them. Per the germline V gene, CDR1 is MNHEY and CDR2 is SVGEGT. The CDR3 length is 15 residues. The CDR3 loop is CASSYILANTGELFF. CDR3 nucleotides: TGTGCCAGCAGTTATATCTTGGCCAACACCGGGGAGCTGTTTTTT.

This chain uses TRBV14 with TRBJ2-2; the D gene is possibly TRBD1 (5 bases). V shed 0 bases and J shed 4 bases, with 12 bases lying between them. The CDR3 runs 16 residues. CDR1 is SGHDN, CDR2 FVKESK, per germline. The CDR3, as DNA: TGTGCCAGCAGCCAAGAGACAGTCGGGTTCACCGGGGAGCTGTTTTTT. This gives the protein CASSQETVGFTGELFF.

This clone was seen a few times. The chain carries TRBV7-9 and TRBJ2-2, with 13 bases matching TRBD2. Germline V gives CDR1 SEHNR, CDR2 FQNEAQ (reference sequence). The CDR3 is 15 residues long. V lost 8 bases to trimming and J lost 7 bases; unmatched junction nucleotides: 7. CDR3 region: CASFQGLAGVGELFF. DNA for the CDR3: TGTGCCAGCTTTCAAGGACTAGCGGGAGTCGGGGAGCTGTTTTTT.

This clone has just one count. The chain employs TRBV4-2 and TRBJ2-5; D remains unclear. Trimming shortened V by 0 bases and J by 1 base, and 9 bases separated the two germline ends. The CDR3 contains 15 residues. Per the germline V gene, CDR1 is LGHNA and CDR2 is YNFKEQ. For the CDR3, the DNA is TGTGCCAGCAGCCAAGATCTCGCAGTCCAAGAGACCCAGTACTTC. Translation: CASSQDLAVQETQYF.

The V gene is TRBV14, the J gene TRBJ2-1; tentative D call: TRBD2 (5 bases). Trimming removed 1 base at V and 4 bases at J, with 14 bases between. The germline V gene encodes CDR1 SGHDN and CDR2 FVKESK. This CDR3 comprises 16 residues. The CDR3 sequence is CASSQVSLTSYNEQFF. The CDR3 region has the DNA TGTGCCAGCAGCCAAGTTAGCCTAACTAGTTACAATGAGCAGTTCTTC.

The V call is TRBV3-1 (or the pseudogene TRBV3-2), the J call TRBJ2-7, with TRBD2 as a possible D gene (6 bases). From germline, CDR1 is LGHDT and CDR2 YNNKEL (reference sequence). The V end lost 2 bases, the J end lost 6 bases, and 23 bases lay between the germline ends. The CDR3 extends over 17 amino acids. The DNA for the CDR3 is TGTGCCAGCAGCCAATGGAAACGATGGGGACTCGGCTTCGAGCAGTACTTC. Its protein product is CASSQWKRWGLGFEQYF.

V and J are TRBV7-2 and TRBJ1-2; 7 nucleotides match TRBD1. Looked up from germline, CDR1 is SGHTA and CDR2 is FQGNSA. V lost 2 bases to trimming and J lost 4 bases; unmatched junction nucleotides: 13. The CDR3 is 17 amino acids. CDR3 residues: CASSLPLGTAVFYGYTF. The CDR3, as DNA: TGTGCCAGCAGCTTACCCCTCGGGACAGCAGTTTTCTATGGCTACACCTTC.

This chain joins TRBV4-2 and TRBJ2-2, with TRBD2 matching over 8 bases. This CDR3 has 18 amino acids. The V segment lost 0 bases and the J segment 6 bases; nucleotides outside the gene matches: 12. The V gene's germline CDR1 is LGHNA and CDR2 YNFKEQ. The CDR3 here is CASSQDRYREGRPGELFF. CDR3 DNA sequence: TGTGCCAGCAGCCAAGATCGGTACCGGGAGGGTCGTCCCGGGGAGCTGTTTTTT.

The chain employs TRBV5-6 and TRBJ1-1; possibly TRBD1 for D (5 bases). This CDR3 contains 12 residues. Germline values: CDR1 SGHDT, CDR2 YYEEEE. Trimming took off 1 base at V and 8 bases at J, with 9 bases between the two ends. The CDR3 region is CASSLYNREAFF. The DNA for the CDR3 is TGTGCCAGCAGCTTGTATAACAGGGAAGCTTTCTTT. Complete variable domain (other parts from reference TRBV5-6 and TRBJ1-1): DAGVTQSPTHLIKTRGQQVTLRCSPKSGHDTVSWYQQALGQGPQFIFQYYEEEERQRGNFPDRFSGHQFPNYSSELNVNALLLGDSALYLCASSLYNREAFFGQGTRLTVV.

The V and J genes are TRBV5-1 and TRBJ1-1; D call uncertain. Germline loops: CDR1 SGHRS, CDR2 YFSETQ. CDR3 length: 14 amino acids. The ends were cut back, 0 bases at V and 4 bases at J, with 10 bases in the middle. CDR3 coding DNA: TGCGCCAGCAGCTTGGCGGGGTATGCCACTGAAGCTTTCTTT. Its protein is CASSLAGYATEAFF.